This T cell receptor beta chain appears in the sequencing data of a study of shared clonotypes between healthy human individuals. Study as a whole: Per donor, CD8 memory used one plate, CD8 naive used two, CD4 memory used three and CD4 naive used three. Overall study results and limits: The authors sampled blood alone, and tissue repertoires likely differ. It was the non-shared clonotypes that had lower generation probabilities than clonotypes shared by all four donors.

Remarks on this clone: Its antigen is currently unknown.

The ends were cut back, 5 bases at V and 7 bases at J, with 9 bases in the middle. The CDR3 totals 12 residues. Per germline, CDR1 SEHNR and CDR2 FQNEAQ (reference sequence). Only in-frame clones appear in the TCRdb table, and some are missing; sequencing was by immunoSEQ multiplex PCR. The table has about 110,000 clones, over 65% seen once. This TCR came from a woman in her thirties in good health. Input material: memory CD8+ T cells sorted from blood. Subset in this sample: CD45RO+ cells pooled with CCR7-negative TemRA cells. The chain employs TRBV7-9 and TRBJ2-1; the D gene is possibly TRBD2 (6 bases). CDR3 bases: TGTGCCAGCAGCCGTAGCGGTAATGAGCAGTTCTTC. Protein: CASSRSGNEQFF.